The 13 T cell receptor beta chains given below trace back to one sample, sequenced in a study of tumor-infiltrating lymphocytes in primary liver carcinoma. Unsorted whole blood supplied the RNA, and germline DNA was extracted too. TCR beta cDNA came from roughly 450 ng total RNA, primed with a constant-region primer. Libraries covering TCR beta were generated through three nested multiplex PCR rounds (using a slightly modified ARM-PCR). Two initial PCR rounds of about 10 cycles each paired TRBV1-TRBV30 forward primers with a C-beta reverse primer. Each CDR3 protein is one row after TCRdb ran MiXCR on the multiplex PCR reads. The sample comprises over 250,000 distinct CDR3 sequences, around three fifths of which are singletons, and over 15% rests with the top ten. Sequencing was carried out using peripheral blood. These receptors came from a woman aged 25 to 39 with primary liver carcinoma and hepatitis B virus infection.

The chain has TRBV19 and TRBJ2-1; D might be TRBD2 (7 bases). The length of the CDR3 is 16 residues. The V end was cut by 7 bases, the J end by 2 bases, with 18 bases between. Germline V lookup: CDR1 LNHDA, CDR2 SQIVND (reference sequence). CDR3 region: CASTREVGATYNEQFF. CDR3 DNA sequence: TGTGCCAGTACTCGGGAGGTGGGGGCCACCTACAATGAGCAGTTCTTC.

The chain joins TRBV7-9 to TRBJ2-7, with 12 bases that match TRBD2. In germline, CDR1 is SEHNR, CDR2 FQNEAQ (reference sequence). V gave up 5 bases and J gave up 2 bases; unmatched junction bases: 4. The CDR3 extends over 15 amino acids. In nucleotides, the CDR3 is TGTGCCAGCAGCCCTTCTAGCGGGAGGGCCTACGAGCAGTACTTC. As protein: CASSPSSGRAYEQYF.

This sequence joins TRBV5-6 and TRBJ2-5; a weak D match, TRBD1 (6 bases). The CDR3 covers 16 residues. Trimming took 3 bases from V and 4 from J, leaving 19 bases between them. In germline, CDR1 is SGHDT, CDR2 YYEEEE. The CDR3 nucleotides are TGTGCCAGCAGCTGGGGAACAACAGGGACCCCAGAGACCCAGTACTTC. Translated: CASSWGTTGTPETQYF.

In its sample, this clonotype was seen a few times. The V gene is TRBV30, the J gene TRBJ2-1; 10 bases are a match to TRBD2. Germline loops: CDR1 GTSNPN, CDR2 SVGIG (reference sequence). The junction had 11 bases not matched to a gene; V was cut back by 8 bases and J by 7 bases. The CDR3 sequence is 14 residues long. CDR3 sequence reads: CAGLAGASTNEQFF. CDR3 in DNA: TGTGCCGGCCTAGCGGGAGCTTCCACTAATGAGCAGTTCTTC.

This clonotype was seen at least ten times. The rearrangement joins TRBV4-3 to TRBJ2-7; D remains unclear. The V end lost 4 bases, the J end lost 6 bases, and 16 bases lay between the germline ends. The CDR3 consists of 14 residues. Germline lookup yields CDR1 LGHNA and CDR2 YSLEER. Here the CDR3 reads CASSPGRDASEQYF. The CDR3 nucleotides read TGCGCCAGCAGCCCAGGCCGCGACGCAAGCGAGCAGTACTTC.

Notes on this clonotype: One end of the junction varies from germline; a read error may be responsible. CDR3 residues: CASSQGYPSWTGAFF. The DNA for the CDR3 is TGTGCCAGCAGCCAAGGATACCCGAGTTGGACTGGAGCTTTCTTT. The V gene is TRBV4-2, the J gene TRBJ1-1; D is unclear. CDR1 is LGHNA, CDR2 YNFKEQ, per germline. The CDR3 covers 15 residues.

To note about this clonotype: With a much larger clone just one base away, this may be a read error. The V gene is TRBV12-3 or TRBV12-4, the J gene TRBJ2-3; D ambiguous. The V and J ends lost 6 bases and 9 bases respectively, with 10 bases between them. The CDR3 contains 11 residues. The CDR3 region is CASSTMITQYF. The DNA of the CDR3 is TGTGCCAGCAGCACAATGATAACGCAGTATTTT.

On this clonotype: This may be a read error, as it is one base from a much larger clone. The V call is TRBV11-2, the J call TRBJ1-2, with D possibly being TRBD1 (5 bases). The CDR3 is 12 amino acids. CDR1 SGHAT and CDR2 FQNNGV come from the germline V gene. CDR3 sequence reads: CASQRQPYGYAF. CDR3 coding DNA: TGTGCCAGCCAAAGACAGCCCTATGGCTACGCCTTC.

About this clonotype: A read error is possible here, since a much larger clone lies one base away. The chain employs TRBV29-1 and TRBJ1-1; the D is unclear. Germline assignment: CDR1 SQVTM and CDR2 ANQGSEA. V dropped 1 base and J dropped 0 bases, with 6 bases sitting between them. This CDR3 spans 13 amino acids. CDR3 in amino acids: CSVEGRLNTEAFF. Written as DNA, the CDR3 is TGCAGCGTTGAAGGCCGGTTGAACACTGAAGCTTTCTTT.

The V call is TRBV7-9, the J call TRBJ2-2; no clear D gene. The V end was cut by 8 bases, the J end by 3 bases, with 13 bases between. The germline CDR1 and CDR2 sequences are SEHNR and FQNEAQ (reference sequence). CDR3 length: 14 amino acids. CDR3 loop: CASRARTDTGELFF. In DNA, the CDR3 is TGTGCCAGCCGCGCCAGGACGGACACCGGGGAGCTGTTTTTT.

In regard to this clonotype: One base away lies a much larger clone, so this may be a sequencing read error. The rearrangement uses TRBV11-3 and TRBJ2-3; weak D call: TRBD2 (6 bases). V lost 2 bases and J lost 0, with 9 bases in between. From germline, CDR1 is SGHNT and CDR2 YENEEA. The CDR3 consists of 15 residues. The CDR3 here is CASSLQEGSTDTQYF. The CDR3 DNA sequence: TGTGCCAGCAGCTTACAGGAGGGAAGCACAGATACGCAGTATTTT.

Regarding this clonotype: This likely comes from a read error, as the CDR3 has no conserved phenylalanine or tryptophan at its end. CDR3: CASSRTGPSYEQYL. In DNA, the CDR3 is TGTGCCAGTAGCCGGACGGGGCCTTCCTACGAGCAGTACCTC. The chain carries TRBV11-2 and TRBJ2-7; D may match TRBD1 or TRBD2 (5 bases each). The CDR3 runs to 14 residues. The V end lost 9 bases, the J end lost 1 base, and 16 bases lay between the germline ends. Looked up from germline, CDR1 is SGHAT and CDR2 is FQNNGV.

This chain links TRBV6-1 with TRBJ2-3; 8 positions agree with TRBD1. Per the germline V gene, CDR1 is MNHNS and CDR2 is SASEGT. With 8 bases clipped from V and 2 bases from J, the junction kept 3 bases outside the gene matches. The CDR3 loop spans 13 amino acids. The CDR3 spells CASVTGDTDTQYF. The CDR3 nucleotides are TGTGCCAGCGTGACAGGGGACACAGATACGCAGTATTTT.